This T cell receptor beta chain was found in a study of T cells in Graves' hyperthyroidism and ophthalmopathy. Study-wide background: Peripheral blood was drawn at first diagnosis, prior to all treatment. Overall study findings and caveats: Most expanded thyroid clonotypes above 0.001 recurred in blood.

J lost 1 base, V lost 11 bases, and 10 bases had no gene match. The CDR3 runs 14 residues. Looked up from germline, CDR1 is MDHEN and CDR2 is SYDVKM. Aged 18 to 65, the patients had hyperthyroidism that was newly diagnosed and had lasted under 2 months. This clonotype was observed at least ten times. The antigen is undetermined. Researchers amplified the TCR beta CDR3 regions from RNA transcripts. The TCR CDR3 first-round RT-PCR relied on the HTBI primer set. TCRdb re-called the multiplex PCR reads with MiXCR, one entry per CDR3 protein. The repertoire has around 600,000 distinct CDR3 sequences, more than 15% of them found once; the top ten carry about 7%.

The sequencing input was blood. This TCR was recovered from a woman aged 30 to 39 with Graves' hyperthyroidism. The chain links TRBV28 to TRBJ2-7; 8 nucleotides agree with TRBD1. For the CDR3, the DNA is TGTGCCGCAGCGTTGACAGGGGAGTCCTACGAGCAGTACTTC. Translating it yields CAAALTGESYEQYF.